Below, one T cell receptor (beta chain) is given with its context. Its antigen is unknown. These data originate in a study of cytomegalovirus exposure and HLA in healthy donors. Overall study: The 95 million to 120 million unique TCR beta sequences, from 150 million to 200 million T cells, were found by an earlier analysis. Study-wide results and limits: According to an earlier analysis, most TCR beta V segments yielded productive rearrangements about 87% or about 30% of the time. By a later analysis, the bulk of CMV-associated TCR beta chains appeared HLA-restricted.

The PCR employed 60 Vbeta primers together with 13 Jbeta primers. Sequenced by immunoSEQ multiplex PCR; TCRdb stores in-frame clones only, minus some. The profile shows 84,000 or so clones, about two thirds of them singletons. Germline V gene data show CDR1 as LNHDA and CDR2 as SQIVND (reference sequence). The CDR3 runs 13 residues. J gave up 7 bases and V 8 bases, and 6 bases lay outside the gene matches. The origin of this receptor is a woman aged 25 to 39 in good health and CMV-seropositive. The sequenced sample was PBMCs. This chain connects TRBV19 to TRBJ1-4, with 8 positions matching TRBD1. The CDR3 sequence is CASADRASEKLFF. Here the CDR3 DNA reads TGTGCCAGTGCGGACAGGGCGAGTGAAAAACTGTTTTTT.